The clone carrying this T cell receptor (beta chain) was detected only a few times. This sample was included in a study of blood T cell repertoires in COVID-19. Whole-study context: Acute-phase and convalescent COVID-19 samples originated in the United States, Italy and Spain. T cells, B-cell-depleted T cells, or PBMCs supplied cDNA or gDNA.

In the source study's methods: Reference gene primers were amplified, and this amplification served to estimate nucleated cell counts. The assay was immunoSEQ multiplex PCR, and TCRdb's table has in-frame clones only and misses some. V and J calls and clone size are those listed in that table; D and trimming were worked out from the DNA. The sample has about 190,000 clones; almost 85% are singletons. The V and J ends lost 1 base and 0 bases respectively, with 10 bases between them. CDR1 and CDR2 (germline): KGHDR, SFDVKD. The CDR3 covers 16 residues. The receptor was derived from a woman in her seventies with active or convalescent COVID-19. The sequencing sample was made of peripheral blood. V and J are TRBV24-1 and TRBJ2-3; possibly TRBD1 for D (6 bases). CDR3 amino acids: CATSDLTGSSTDTQYF. CDR3 coding DNA: TGTGCCACCAGTGATTTAACAGGGAGTAGCACAGATACGCAGTATTTT.